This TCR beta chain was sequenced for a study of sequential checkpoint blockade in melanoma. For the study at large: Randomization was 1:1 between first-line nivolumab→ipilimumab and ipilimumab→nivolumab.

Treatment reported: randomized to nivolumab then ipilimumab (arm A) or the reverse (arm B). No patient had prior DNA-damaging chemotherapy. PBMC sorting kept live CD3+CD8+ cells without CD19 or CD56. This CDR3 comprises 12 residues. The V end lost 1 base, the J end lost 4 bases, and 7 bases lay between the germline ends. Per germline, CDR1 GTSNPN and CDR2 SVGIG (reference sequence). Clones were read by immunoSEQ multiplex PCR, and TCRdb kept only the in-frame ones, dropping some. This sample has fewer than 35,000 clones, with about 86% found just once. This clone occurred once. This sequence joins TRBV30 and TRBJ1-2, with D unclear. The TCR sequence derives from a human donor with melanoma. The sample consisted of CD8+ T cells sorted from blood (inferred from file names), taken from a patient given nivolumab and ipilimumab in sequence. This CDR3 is CAWSEYSYGYTF. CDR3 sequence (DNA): TGTGCCTGGAGTGAGTACAGCTATGGCTACACCTTC.